The 29 T cell receptor beta chains below all came from one sample that was sequenced in a study of blood T cell repertoires in COVID-19 (TCRdb year 2020). The library was made by the immunoSEQ multiplex PCR assay. TCRdb provides this immuneACCESS table in a form limited to in-frame rearrangements. Some clones are lacking; in checked studies, under half of them reflect an unresolved V gene, and why the rest are absent is not known. This sample has 12,000 to 15,000 clones in its table, and around 91% of those were observed once. The ten largest clones represent 2.9% of the sample. The sequenced sample consisted of peripheral blood. These receptor sequences come from a human donor in a cohort sampled during active COVID-19.

The chain links TRBV6-2 or TRBV6-3 to TRBJ2-7; TRBD2 matches 11 bases. J lost 2 bases, V lost 6 bases, and 3 bases had no gene match. CDR1 MNHEY and CDR2 SVGEGT come from the germline V gene. The CDR3 covers 14 residues. The CDR3 sequence is CASSIAGGPYEQYF. Written as DNA, the CDR3 is TGTGCCAGCAGCATAGCGGGAGGGCCCTACGAGCAGTACTTC.

Only one count was recorded for this clone. The chain couples TRBV19 to TRBJ2-3, with a tentative D call TRBD2 (6 bases). This CDR3 is built from 13 residues. Germline V gene data show CDR1 as LNHDA and CDR2 as SQIVND (reference sequence). V lost 8 bases and J lost 6, with 15 bases in between. The chain's CDR3 is CASGSGPGDTQYF. The CDR3 DNA reads TGTGCCAGTGGGAGCGGGCCTGGGGATACGCAGTATTTT.

The rearrangement joins TRBV2 to TRBJ1-2; D is unresolved. The CDR3 covers 13 residues. V was trimmed by 3 bases and J by 2 bases, leaving 7 bases between them. From germline, CDR1 is SNHLY and CDR2 FYNNEI. The CDR3 DNA reads as TGTGCCAGCAGTGAGAGTGAAAACTATGGCTACACCTTC. It specifies CASSESENYGYTF.

In this sample, this clone turned up a few times. This chain uses TRBV7-9 with TRBJ2-2; 8 nucleotides align to TRBD1. The germline V gene encodes CDR1 SEHNR and CDR2 FQNEAQ (reference sequence). This CDR3 spans 16 amino acids. The V and J ends lost 4 bases and 4 bases, in that order; junction bases with no gene match: 8. CDR3 sequence: CASSSWTGSGTGELFF. The CDR3 DNA reads as TGTGCCAGCAGCTCTTGGACAGGGAGTGGCACCGGGGAGCTGTTTTTT.

The V and J genes are TRBV11-2 and TRBJ1-2; TRBD1 is a possible D gene (6 bases). Trimming took off 1 base at V and 3 bases at J, with 12 bases between the two ends. Germline CDR1 and CDR2: SGHAT and FQNNGV. This CDR3 is 15 amino acids long. This CDR3 is CASSLVLQGDYGYTF. CDR3 sequence (DNA): TGTGCCAGCAGCTTAGTATTACAGGGAGACTATGGCTACACCTTC.

The CDR3 sequence is CASSRQGRGGAPYNEQFF. The CDR3 region has the DNA TGTGCCAGCTCACGCCAAGGGAGAGGGGGCGCCCCCTACAATGAGCAGTTCTTC. The rearrangement uses TRBV18 and TRBJ2-1, with 7 bases aligning to TRBD1. Germline CDR1 reads KGHSH; CDR2 reads LQKENI. J was trimmed by 2 bases and V by 4 bases; bases with no gene match: 14. The CDR3 totals 18 residues.

The sample holds a few counts of this clone. The gene calls are TRBV2 and TRBJ2-1, with D possibly being TRBD1 (6 bases). Per the germline V gene, CDR1 is SNHLY and CDR2 is FYNNEI. V was trimmed by 7 bases and J by 1 base, leaving 11 bases between them. The CDR3 is 14 amino acids. The CDR3 reads CASMPGQSYNEQFF. DNA of the CDR3: TGTGCCAGCATGCCGGGACAATCCTACAATGAGCAGTTCTTC.

The chain recombines TRBV27 with TRBJ2-7, with a weak D call TRBD1 (6 bases). CDR3 length: 12 residues. CDR1 MNHEY and CDR2 SMNVEV come from the germline V gene (reference sequence). Trimming stripped 8 bases from V and 1 base from J, with 9 bases between. The CDR3 region is CASGGSSYEQYF. The CDR3 region has the DNA TGTGCCAGCGGGGGCAGTTCCTACGAGCAGTACTTC.

The chain links TRBV5-1 to TRBJ2-3; TRBD1 aligns across 7 bases. The CDR3 is 16 residues long. Germline lookup yields CDR1 SGHRS and CDR2 YFSETQ. V trimming: 0 bases; J trimming: 3 bases; junction bases outside the gene matches: 7. CDR3 sequence: CASSLGTGQGTDTQYF. CDR3 DNA: TGCGCCAGCAGCTTGGGGACAGGTCAGGGTACAGATACGCAGTATTTT.

The V and J genes are TRBV10-3 and TRBJ2-1; TRBD1 is a possible D gene (6 bases). The CDR3 consists of 11 residues. In germline, CDR1 is ENHRY, CDR2 SYGVKD. V was cut by 9 bases and J by 15 bases, with 18 bases left in between. The chain's CDR3 is CAIRDTLSMFF. The CDR3 region has the DNA TGTGCCATAAGGGACACCCTAAGCATGTTCTTC.

The chain uses TRBV18 and TRBJ2-5, with D tentatively TRBD2 (5 bases). V lost 6 bases, J lost 0 bases, and 5 bases lay in between. CDR1 and CDR2 (germline): KGHSH, LQKENI. The CDR3 is made up of 12 amino acids. In DNA, the CDR3 is TGTGCCAGCTCGGGAGACCAAGAGACCCAGTACTTC. Its protein is CASSGDQETQYF.

The chain couples TRBV12-2 to TRBJ2-5; the D call TRBD2 from the table was never checked on the DNA. TRBV12-2 is deemed a pseudogene. This CDR3 has 14 amino acids. DNA for the CDR3: TGTGCAAGTCGCCACGCGGGAGGGCGAGAGACCCAGTACTTC. It specifies CASRHAGGRETQYF.

The chain links TRBV5-1 to TRBJ2-1, with TRBD2 identical over 9 bases. Germline lookup yields CDR1 SGHRS and CDR2 YFSETQ. The CDR3 spans 14 residues. Trimming removed 0 bases from V and 9 bases from J; junction bases left unmatched: 4. The CDR3 loop is CASSLDGTSSEQFF. CDR3 bases: TGCGCCAGCAGCTTGGATGGGACTAGCAGTGAGCAGTTCTTC.

V and J are TRBV11-2 and TRBJ2-6; D perhaps matches TRBD1 (5 bases). The CDR3 has 15 amino acids. CDR1 SGHAT and CDR2 FQNNGV come from the germline V gene. Trimming took 5 bases from V and 3 from J, leaving 11 bases between them. CDR3 region: CASSAAGFGANVLTF. As DNA, the CDR3 is TGTGCCAGCAGCGCAGCAGGGTTTGGGGCCAACGTCCTGACTTTC.

The chain carries TRBV6-5 and TRBJ1-1, with 11 bases identical to TRBD1. Germline CDR1 reads MNHEY; CDR2 reads SVGAGI. There are 13 residues in the CDR3. V dropped 8 bases and J dropped 6; count of bases not matched to a gene: 5. CDR3 sequence (DNA): TGTGCCAGCCAGGGACAGGGGGTATCTGAAGCTTTCTTT. Its protein product is CASQGQGVSEAFF.

The gene calls are TRBV27 and TRBJ1-5; no clear D. In germline, CDR1 is MNHEY, CDR2 SMNVEV (reference sequence). The CDR3 runs to 14 residues. With 5 bases removed from V and 6 bases from J, the gap between germline ends came to 14 bases. CDR3 DNA sequence: TGTGCCAGCAGTCTTTTAGGTCCGGGTCAGCCCCAGCATTTT. It specifies CASSLLGPGQPQHF.

The chain joins TRBV30 to TRBJ2-2, with TRBD2 matching 12 bases. Per germline, CDR1 GTSNPN and CDR2 SVGIG (reference sequence). Losses at the gene ends were 4 bases for V and 3 bases for J; bases not matched to a gene: 3. This CDR3 spans 15 amino acids. In nucleotides, the CDR3 is TGTGCCTGGATACTAGCGGGAGGTTACACCGGGGAGCTGTTTTTT. It translates to CAWILAGGYTGELFF. The complete variable domain, with remaining parts taken from reference TRBV30 and TRBJ2-2, reads SQTIHQWPATLVQPVGSPLSLECTVEGTSNPNLYWYRQAAGRGLQLLFYSVGIGQISSEVPQNLSASRPQDRQFILSSKKLLLSDSGFYLCAWILAGGYTGELFFGEGSRLTVL.

This clone has a single count. This CDR3 reads CASSLAPGQGYSPLHF. Here the CDR3 DNA reads TGCGCCAGCAGCTTAGCTCCGGGACAGGGGTACTCACCCCTCCACTTT. The genes are TRBV5-1 and TRBJ1-6; 10 positions match TRBD1. With V trimmed by 2 bases and J by 10 bases, 9 bases remained unmatched. The CDR3 spans 16 residues. Germline V gene lookup returns CDR1 SGHRS and CDR2 YFSETQ.

This rearrangement joins TRBV9 to TRBJ1-1; possibly TRBD1 for D (6 bases). The CDR3 loop spans 15 amino acids. The germline V gene encodes CDR1 SGDLS and CDR2 YYNGEE. With 1 base removed from V and 4 bases from J, the gap between germline ends came to 14 bases. CDR3 sequence (DNA): TGTGCCAGCAGCGTATCAGGAACAGGGCTCACTGAAGCTTTCTTT. Translating it yields CASSVSGTGLTEAFF.

The chain employs TRBV20-1 and TRBJ1-6; D is undetermined. Germline V gene data show CDR1 as DFQATT and CDR2 as SNEGSKA (reference sequence). V lost 3 bases and J 14 bases, leaving 11 bases between the germline ends. The CDR3 runs 11 residues. The CDR3 region is CSARIDESLHF. In DNA form, the CDR3 reads TGCAGTGCTAGGATAGATGAATCCCTCCACTTT.

The chain has TRBV6-5 and TRBJ2-2; D perhaps matches TRBD2 (5 bases). The length of the CDR3 is 14 residues. The V end was cut by 4 bases, the J end by 4 bases, with 10 bases between. Germline-derived CDR1 and CDR2 are MNHEY and SVGAGI. The CDR3 is CASSSGKLTGELFF. The CDR3 nucleotides read TGTGCCAGCAGTTCCGGGAAACTCACCGGGGAGCTGTTTTTT.

The chain has TRBV7-4 and TRBJ1-1; D is uncertain. V lost 2 bases to trimming and J lost 5 bases, with 6 bases between them. This CDR3 is built from 12 residues. The germline gives CDR1 SGHVT, CDR2 SQSDAQ. In DNA form, the CDR3 reads TGTGCCAGCAGCTTACGGGAGACTGAAGCTTTCTTT. This sequence encodes CASSLRETEAFF. Combining the CDR3 with reference TRBV7-4 and TRBJ1-1 gives the whole variable domain GAGVSQSPRYKVAKRGRDVALRCDSISGHVTLYWYRQTLGQGSEVLTYSQSDAQRDKSGRPSGRFSAERPERSVSTLKIQRTEQGDSAVYLCASSLRETEAFFGQGTRLTVV.

This sequence joins TRBV6-5 and TRBJ2-2, with D perhaps TRBD2 (7 bases). Trimming pared 10 bases from V and 5 bases from J, leaving 20 bases between. CDR3 length equals 15 residues. Germline assignment: CDR1 MNHEY and CDR2 SVGAGI. CDR3 nucleotides: TGTGCCACCGGGGGGCCCGGGACCCTAACCGGGGAGCTGTTTTTT. Protein: CATGGPGTLTGELFF.

This CDR3 is CASSLFRTATGELFF. The CDR3 DNA reads TGTGCCAGCAGTTTGTTCAGGACAGCCACCGGGGAGCTGTTTTTT. The chain recombines TRBV28 with TRBJ2-2, with D maybe TRBD1 (6 bases). Germline assignment: CDR1 MDHEN and CDR2 SYDVKM. V lost 3 bases to trimming and J lost 4 bases, with 12 bases between them. This CDR3 spans 15 amino acids.

The chain couples TRBV20-1 to TRBJ1-4; D unresolved. The CDR3 extends over 13 amino acids. The V gene lost 3 bases and the J gene lost 3 bases, with 8 bases spanning the gap. The germline CDR1 and CDR2 sequences are DFQATT and SNEGSKA (reference sequence). The CDR3 region has the DNA TGCAGTGCTAGTTGGGGAGCTAATGAAAAACTGTTTTTT. Translation gives CSASWGANEKLFF.

The chain employs TRBV5-4 and TRBJ2-1; D uncertain. Germline V gene sequence: CDR1 SGHNT, CDR2 YYREEE (reference sequence). V lost 4 bases and J 0 bases, leaving 11 bases between the germline ends. The CDR3 loop spans 15 amino acids. The CDR3, as DNA: TGTGCCAGCAGCAGAACACAGAGCTCCTACAATGAGCAGTTCTTC. Its translation: CASSRTQSSYNEQFF.

The rearrangement uses TRBV7-9 and TRBJ2-5, with 9 bases aligning to TRBD1. Germline V CDR1 and CDR2: SEHNR, FQNEAQ (reference sequence). This CDR3 region has 15 residues. The V gene end was trimmed by 7 bases and the J gene end by 5 bases; junction bases not matched to a gene: 11. CDR3 region: CASTRSGTGHETQYF. The CDR3 region has the DNA TGTGCCAGCACCCGATCCGGGACAGGGCACGAGACCCAGTACTTC.

The rearrangement uses TRBV7-6 and TRBJ2-7; 8 bases align to TRBD2. The CDR3 has 15 residues. Germline CDR1 and CDR2: SGHVS and FNYEAQ. The V segment lost 5 bases and the J segment 6 bases; nucleotides outside the gene matches: 12. CDR3 nucleotide sequence: TGTGCCAGCAGCCGCCAGGCGGGAGGCCCCCTCGAGCAGTACTTC. It encodes CASSRQAGGPLEQYF.

The chain combines TRBV29-1 with TRBJ1-4; D possibly corresponds to TRBD1 (6 bases). Trimming removed 7 bases from V and 4 bases from J, with 13 bases in between. The CDR3 length is 13 residues. CDR1 is SQVTM and CDR2 is ANQGSEA in the germline V gene. The CDR3 DNA reads TGCAGCGGTATGGACAGTCTTAATGAAAAACTGTTTTTT. Residues: CSGMDSLNEKLFF.